This T cell receptor (beta chain) came from a study of cytomegalovirus exposure and HLA in healthy donors. Study-wide background: A subsequent analysis stated that the 100 to 150 validation repertoires were run on the same platform as the roughly 620 first-cohort repertoires. Study outcomes and limitations: The CMV antigen specificity of three CMV-associated chains was confirmed through in vitro analysis. The listing of 150 to 200 TCR beta chains classed them as cytomegalovirus-associated.

The method was immunoSEQ multiplex PCR; TCRdb's version includes in-frame clones alone and lacks a portion of them. The sample holds 150,000 to 200,000 clones, just under 90% seen once. CDR3 size: 15 residues. The germline V gene has CDR1 MDHEN and CDR2 SYDVKM. Trimming stripped 3 bases from V and 3 bases from J, with 12 bases between. Comments on this clone: Its antigen is unidentified.

The donors were part of the validation cohort, which consisted of approximately 110 subjects and was separate from the first cohort of 670 or so subjects. The genes are TRBV28 and TRBJ2-1; maybe TRBD2 (5 bases). The specimen sequenced was PBMCs. The sequence was collected from a man younger than 30 in good health and CMV-seropositive. CDR3: CASSFPGNFYNEQFF. The CDR3, as DNA: TGTGCCAGCAGTTTTCCGGGGAATTTCTACAATGAGCAGTTCTTC.